This TCR beta chain was captured by sequencing in a study of OX40 agonist ivuxolimab in advanced cancers. Profiling relied on immunoSEQ multiplex PCR, and the TCRdb table lists in-frame clones only, not all of them. Among tens of thousands of clones listed, around 90% were seen once. Germline V gene lookup returns CDR1 MNHNY and CDR2 SVGAGI (reference sequence). V lost 6 bases and J lost 4, with 16 bases in between. CDR3 length equals 15 residues. This clonotype was obtained from an adult with an advanced solid tumor such as melanoma, head and neck, liver or kidney cancer. The V call is TRBV6-6, the J call TRBJ1-3; tentatively, D is TRBD1 (6 bases). The material sequenced was CD4+ or CD8+ T cells sorted from blood, taken in a trial of the OX40 agonist ivuxolimab. As DNA, the CDR3 is TGTGCCAGCAGACCCCCGGGGGCCGGGGGAAACACCATATATTTT. Translated, it gives CASRPPGAGGNTIYF.